A selection of T cell receptor beta chains follows, all from one sample in a study of monozygotic twins with inflammatory bowel disease. TCRdb re-called the 5' RACE reads and catalogs CDR3 proteins one per entry, DNA excluded. The sample is made up of 150,000 to 200,000 distinct CDR3 sequences, and the top ten hold over 2.5% of it. The source material was blood. Every receptor here comes from a human donor with ulcerative colitis or Crohn's disease, or a healthy co-twin of an affected twin (not recorded which). CDR3s include the opening cysteine and the closing phenylalanine or tryptophan. The order of the fields is CDR3 protein, J gene, V gene.

CASSFDPNTEAFF TRBJ1-1 TRBV11-2
CASSRPSGGEAFF TRBJ1-1 TRBV28
CASSSWTEWETQYF TRBJ2-5 TRBV7-8
CASSPTIGYTGELFF TRBJ2-2 TRBV9
CSVQGTGGWTDTQYF TRBJ2-3 TRBV29-1
CASSLGTGGVYGYTF TRBJ1-2 TRBV11-2
CASSLTSEQFF TRBJ2-1 TRBV5-4
CASTLGQRNTEAFF TRBJ1-1 TRBV5-1
CASSTLAGGPNEQFF TRBJ2-1 TRBV6-5
CASSYLSGTQGTEAFF TRBJ1-1 TRBV6-5
CSAPPRDTQYF TRBJ2-3 TRBV20-1
CVSSLSGFQETQYF TRBJ2-5 TRBV27
CASRRGLAGVNTGELFF TRBJ2-2 TRBV5-1
CASSNRDTPYEQYF TRBJ2-7 TRBV5-4
CASSLVRVNEQFF TRBJ2-1 TRBV5-4
CASSLQGSGYIF TRBJ1-2 TRBV7-2
CATRRGVNTEAFF TRBJ1-1 TRBV24-1